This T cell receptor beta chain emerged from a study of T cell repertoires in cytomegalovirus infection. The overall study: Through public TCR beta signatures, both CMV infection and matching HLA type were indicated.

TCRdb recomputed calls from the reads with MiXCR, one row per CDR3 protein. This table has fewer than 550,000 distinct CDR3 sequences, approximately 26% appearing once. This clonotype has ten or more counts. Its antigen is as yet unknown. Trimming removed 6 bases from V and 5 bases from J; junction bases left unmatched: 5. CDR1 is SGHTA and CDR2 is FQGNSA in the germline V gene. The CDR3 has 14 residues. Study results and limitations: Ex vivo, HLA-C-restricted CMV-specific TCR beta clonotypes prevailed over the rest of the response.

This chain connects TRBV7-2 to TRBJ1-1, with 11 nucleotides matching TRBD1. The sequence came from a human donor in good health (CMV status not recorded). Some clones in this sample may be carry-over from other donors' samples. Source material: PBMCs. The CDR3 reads CASRPGTGGTEAFF. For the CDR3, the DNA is TGTGCCAGCAGGCCGGGGACAGGGGGAACTGAAGCTTTCTTT.